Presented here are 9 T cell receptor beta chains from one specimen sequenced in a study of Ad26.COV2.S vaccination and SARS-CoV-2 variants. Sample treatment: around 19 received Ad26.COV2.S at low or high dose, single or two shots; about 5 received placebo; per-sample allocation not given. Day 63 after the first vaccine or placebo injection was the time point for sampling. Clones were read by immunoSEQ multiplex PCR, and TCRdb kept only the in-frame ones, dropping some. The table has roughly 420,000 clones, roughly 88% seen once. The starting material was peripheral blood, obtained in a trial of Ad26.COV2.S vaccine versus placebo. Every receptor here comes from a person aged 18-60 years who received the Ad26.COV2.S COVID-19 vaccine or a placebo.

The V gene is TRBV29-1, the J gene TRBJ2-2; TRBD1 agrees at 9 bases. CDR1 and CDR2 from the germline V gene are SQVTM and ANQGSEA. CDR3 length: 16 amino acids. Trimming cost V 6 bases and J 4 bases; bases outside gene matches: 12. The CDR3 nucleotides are TGCAGCGTGGGATCACAGGGGGCATTAGCCACCGGGGAGCTGTTTTTT. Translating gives CSVGSQGALATGELFF.

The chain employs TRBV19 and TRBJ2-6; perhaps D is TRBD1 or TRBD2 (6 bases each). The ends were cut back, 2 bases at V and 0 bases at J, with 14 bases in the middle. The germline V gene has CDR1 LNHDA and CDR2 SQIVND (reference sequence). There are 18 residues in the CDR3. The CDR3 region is CASSILGHGSSGANVLTF. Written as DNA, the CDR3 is TGTGCCAGTAGTATATTGGGACACGGGAGCTCTGGGGCCAACGTCCTGACTTTC.

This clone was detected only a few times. CDR3 DNA sequence: TGTGCCAGCAGCCAAGATCAGGGTGCCAGCTCCTACGAGCAGTACTTC. Translating it yields CASSQDQGASSYEQYF. The chain recombines TRBV4-2 with TRBJ2-7, with a possible D match to TRBD1 (5 bases). This CDR3 contains 16 residues. Germline lookup yields CDR1 LGHNA and CDR2 YNFKEQ. V lost 0 bases and J lost 0, with 12 bases in between.

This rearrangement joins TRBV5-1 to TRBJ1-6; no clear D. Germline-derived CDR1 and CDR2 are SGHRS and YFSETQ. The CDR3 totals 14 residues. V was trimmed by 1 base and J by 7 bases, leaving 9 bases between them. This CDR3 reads CASSLRQENSPLHF. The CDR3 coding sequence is TGCGCCAGCAGCTTGCGGCAGGAGAATTCACCCCTCCACTTT.

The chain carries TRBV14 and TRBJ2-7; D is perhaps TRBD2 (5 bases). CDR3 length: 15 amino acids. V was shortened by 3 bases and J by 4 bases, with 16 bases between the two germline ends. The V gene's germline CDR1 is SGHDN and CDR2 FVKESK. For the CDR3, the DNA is TGTGCCAGCAGCCAGGAAGCGGCTCTTTGGTACGAGCAGTACTTC. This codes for CASSQEAALWYEQYF.

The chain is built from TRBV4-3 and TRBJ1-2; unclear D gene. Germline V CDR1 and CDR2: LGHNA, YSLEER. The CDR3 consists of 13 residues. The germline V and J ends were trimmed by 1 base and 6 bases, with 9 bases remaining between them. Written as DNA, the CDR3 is TGCGCCAGCAGCCAAGCCGGGCTCAATGGCTACACCTTC. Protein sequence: CASSQAGLNGYTF.

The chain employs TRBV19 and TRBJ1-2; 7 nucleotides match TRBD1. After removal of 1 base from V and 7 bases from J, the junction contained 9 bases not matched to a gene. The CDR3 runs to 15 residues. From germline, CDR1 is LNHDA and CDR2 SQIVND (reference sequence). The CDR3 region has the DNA TGTGCCAGTAGTATAGCCGGGACAGTAATTGGTGGCTACACCTTC. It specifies CASSIAGTVIGGYTF.

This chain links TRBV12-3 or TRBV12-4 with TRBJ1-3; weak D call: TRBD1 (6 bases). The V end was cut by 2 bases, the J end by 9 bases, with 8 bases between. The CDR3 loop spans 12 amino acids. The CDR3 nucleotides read TGTGCCAGCAGTTTACAGGGGATCACCATATATTTT. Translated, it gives CASSLQGITIYF.

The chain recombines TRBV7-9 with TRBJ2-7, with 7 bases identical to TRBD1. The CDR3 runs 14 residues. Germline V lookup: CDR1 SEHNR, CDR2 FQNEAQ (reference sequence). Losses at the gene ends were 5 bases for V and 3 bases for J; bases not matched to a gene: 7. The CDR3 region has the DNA TGTGCCAGCAGCCCCGGACAGGAGATCTACGAGCAGTACTTC. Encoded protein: CASSPGQEIYEQYF.